The 15 T cell receptor beta chains reported below all come from one sample, sequenced in a study of blood T cell repertoires in COVID-19. The protocol was immunoSEQ multiplex PCR, while the TCRdb copy is restricted to in-frame clones and leaves out a portion. The sample contains some 460,000 clones, nearly 90% of which appear only once. The sequencing sample was made of PBMCs or T cells enriched from blood (not recorded which). Receptor source: a woman aged 18-29 years with acute COVID-19.

V is TRBV30 and J is TRBJ2-1; 12 nucleotides align to TRBD2. Germline CDR1 GTSNPN, CDR2 SVGIG (reference sequence). The junction had 10 bases not matched to a gene; V was cut back by 7 bases and J by 9 bases. This CDR3 has 14 residues. CDR3 in amino acids: CAYRLAGGRGEQFF. The CDR3 DNA follows: TGTGCCTACCGGCTAGCGGGGGGGCGGGGTGAGCAGTTCTTC.

J is TRBJ1-1 and V is TRBV4-1; D unclear. The CDR3 sequence is 14 residues long. The germline CDR1 and CDR2 sequences are MGHRA and YSYEKL. Trimming stripped 0 bases from V and 5 bases from J, with 10 bases between. The CDR3 sequence is CASSQDRSGTEAFF. The CDR3, as DNA: TGCGCCAGCAGCCAAGACAGGTCTGGGACTGAAGCTTTCTTT.

The chain combines TRBV9 with TRBJ2-1, with 7 bases fitting TRBD1. Germline CDR1 reads SGDLS; CDR2 reads YYNGEE. Trimming cost V 0 bases and J 9 bases; bases outside gene matches: 9. The CDR3 has 15 residues. The CDR3 DNA is TGTGCCAGCAGCGTAGACGGACAGGCGGCCGGTGAGCAGTTCTTC. It is translated as CASSVDGQAAGEQFF.

This chain connects TRBV5-6 to TRBJ2-6; D possibly corresponds to TRBD2 (5 bases). CDR1 and CDR2 from the germline V gene are SGHDT and YYEEEE. The CDR3 has 16 residues. V was trimmed by 4 bases and J by 0 bases, leaving 11 bases between them. The CDR3 DNA reads as TGTGCCAGCAGCCGGAGGCGCAGCTCTGGGGCCAACGTCCTGACTTTC. It encodes CASSRRRSSGANVLTF. The whole variable domain, remainder taken from reference TRBV5-6 and TRBJ2-6, is DAGVTQSPTHLIKTRGQQVTLRCSPKSGHDTVSWYQQALGQGPQFIFQYYEEEERQRGNFPDRFSGHQFPNYSSELNVNALLLGDSALYLCASSRRRSSGANVLTFGAGSRLTVL.

This chain joins TRBV11-2 and TRBJ2-7, with D possibly being TRBD1 (5 bases). The CDR3 contains 15 residues. V was pared by 1 base and J by 6 bases, with 16 bases between. From germline, CDR1 is SGHAT and CDR2 FQNNGV. The CDR3 nucleotides are TGTGCCAGCAGCTTAGGGTCCCCCGGCCAGGGCGAGCAGTACTTC. Amino acids: CASSLGSPGQGEQYF.

The chain has TRBV19 and TRBJ2-1, with D possibly matching TRBD2 (6 bases). CDR3 length: 14 residues. In germline, CDR1 is LNHDA, CDR2 SQIVND (reference sequence). The V end was cut by 6 bases, the J end by 8 bases, with 17 bases between. For the CDR3, the DNA is TGTGCCAGTAGCACCTCGGAGGGTGGGTATGAGCAGTTCTTC. Encoded protein: CASSTSEGGYEQFF.

The chain links TRBV27 to TRBJ2-4; D is perhaps TRBD1 (6 bases). V lost 8 bases and J 6 bases, leaving 14 bases between the germline ends. CDR3 length: 13 residues. Germline-derived CDR1 and CDR2 are MNHEY and SMNVEV (reference sequence). This CDR3 reads CASGLRQANIQYF. The CDR3 nucleotides read TGTGCCAGCGGGTTACGACAGGCAAACATTCAGTACTTC.

The J gene is TRBJ1-1, the V gene TRBV10-3, with unresolved D. Trimming left V 1 base short and J 1 base short, with 10 bases between. CDR1 and CDR2 (germline): ENHRY, SYGVKD. The CDR3 loop spans 15 amino acids. The CDR3 spells CAISEYKTGNTEAFF. The CDR3 nucleotides are TGTGCCATCAGTGAGTATAAGACGGGGAACACTGAAGCTTTCTTT.

The V gene is TRBV7-2, the J gene TRBJ1-1, with a weak D call TRBD1 (6 bases). Germline V gene sequence: CDR1 SGHTA, CDR2 FQGNSA. Trimming removed 5 bases at V and 4 bases at J, with 14 bases between. The CDR3 runs 14 residues. CDR3: CASSPGGPFTEAFF. In DNA form, the CDR3 reads TGTGCCAGCAGCCCCGGGGGGCCGTTCACTGAAGCTTTCTTT.

The chain links TRBV9 to TRBJ2-7, with D possibly TRBD2 on 5 matching bases. Trimming stripped 4 bases from V and 3 bases from J, with 14 bases between. Germline V lookup: CDR1 SGDLS, CDR2 YYNGEE. The CDR3 runs 14 residues. Written as DNA, the CDR3 is TGTGCCAGCAGCCCGGAACCGGGAAACTACGAGCAGTACTTC. This gives the protein CASSPEPGNYEQYF.

This rearrangement joins TRBV25-1 to TRBJ2-5; D remains ambiguous. From germline, CDR1 is MGHDK and CDR2 SYGVNS. V lost 6 bases, J lost 1 base, and 9 bases lay in between. This CDR3 is built from 13 residues. The CDR3 DNA sequence: TGTGCCAGCAGGGTAGTCTCCCAAGAGACCCAGTACTTC. Encoded protein: CASRVVSQETQYF.

V and J are TRBV21-1 and TRBJ1-6; the table's D call, TRBD1, has no DNA check behind it. TRBV21-1 has pseudogene status. This CDR3 region has 18 residues. CDR3 DNA sequence: TGTGCCAGGGACCGGGACATCACCACTGGTCCCCTCAGTTCACCCCTCCACTTT. Its translation is CARDRDITTGPLSSPLHF.

The chain recombines TRBV7-2 with TRBJ2-5, with D unresolved. This CDR3 comprises 13 residues. V lost 2 bases to trimming and J lost 4 bases, with 8 bases between them. Germline CDR1 is SGHTA and CDR2 is FQGNSA. For the CDR3, the DNA is TGTGCCAGCAGCTTAAATTTCCGAGAGACCCAGTACTTC. Translated, it gives CASSLNFRETQYF.

The chain employs TRBV28 and TRBJ1-5; D uncertain. Between the trimmed V and J ends, which lost 6 bases and 4 bases, there was a span of 19 bases. The CDR3 totals 16 residues. Germline V gene lookup returns CDR1 MDHEN and CDR2 SYDVKM. The CDR3 DNA sequence: TGTGCCAGCAGACAGTTCTCCGTCGTCCGAAATCAGCCCCAGCATTTT. Translation gives CASRQFSVVRNQPQHF.

V usage is TRBV7-9 and J usage is TRBJ2-3; maybe TRBD1 (5 bases). The CDR3 is made up of 12 amino acids. The V gene lost 5 bases and the J gene lost 8 bases, with 11 bases spanning the gap. Germline CDR1 SEHNR, CDR2 FQNEAQ (reference sequence). CDR3 in amino acids: CASSMGQGTQYF. As DNA, the CDR3 is TGTGCCAGCAGCATGGGCCAGGGTACGCAGTATTTT.